The sequence of this TCR beta chain was determined in a study of long-term antiretroviral therapy in people with HIV. This clone was detected only once. Germline V gene data show CDR1 as LNHDA and CDR2 as SQIVND (reference sequence). Trimming cost V 6 bases and J 0 bases, with 11 bases left between them. The CDR3 length is 14 residues. Researchers ran immunoSEQ v3.0 at survey level. Using immunoSEQ multiplex PCR, the repertoire was profiled, and TCRdb retains in-frame clones only, with some absent. The sample records tens of thousands of clones, around 80% being singletons. The sequence was collected from a woman between 45 and 65 years old with HIV. The rearrangement links TRBV19 to TRBJ1-1, with D possibly being TRBD1 (6 bases). Sequenced material: unsorted PBMCs, taken 3.1 years after starting antiretroviral therapy. For the CDR3, the DNA is TGTGCCAGTAGCTATCAGGGGTTGAACACTGAAGCTTTCTTT. Protein: CASSYQGLNTEAFF.